Presented here are 25 T cell receptor beta chains from one specimen sequenced in a study of cytomegalovirus exposure and HLA in healthy donors. The PCR was carried out with 60 Vbeta primers and 13 Jbeta primers. Measured with immunoSEQ multiplex PCR; TCRdb has only the in-frame clones, and not every one. The sample yields about 140,000 clones, 60% to 80% seen once. The source material was PBMCs. These receptors all come from a man in his late teens or twenties in good health and CMV-seronegative.

The V call is TRBV27, the J call TRBJ2-1; 8 nucleotides line up with TRBD2. Germline CDR1 and CDR2: MNHEY and SMNVEV (reference sequence). V trimming: 7 bases; J trimming: 0 bases; junction bases outside the gene matches: 8. The CDR3 has 16 residues. The CDR3 is CASTPSGGDSYNEQFF. CDR3 DNA sequence: TGTGCCAGCACCCCATCGGGGGGGGACTCCTACAATGAGCAGTTCTTC.

Comment on this clone: The junction departs from the called germline gene at one end, perhaps through a read error. V usage is TRBV7-9 and J usage is TRBJ1-2; D gene uncertain. This CDR3 region has 12 residues. Germline CDR1 is SEHNR and CDR2 is FQNEAQ (reference sequence). In DNA form, the CDR3 reads TGTTCCAGCAGTTCCGACTGGGATGGCTACACCTTC. Its translation is CSSSSDWDGYTF.

This chain uses TRBV9 with TRBJ2-7, with no clear D. CDR1 SGDLS and CDR2 YYNGEE come from the germline V gene. CDR3 size: 14 residues. Trimming stripped 0 bases from V and 1 base from J, with 8 bases between. The CDR3 bases are TGTGCCAGCAGCGTAGAAGGAGATTCCTACGAGCAGTACTTC. Translated: CASSVEGDSYEQYF.

The rearrangement joins TRBV14 to TRBJ1-2; 8 bases fit TRBD1. Germline trimming cut 0 bases from V and 8 bases from J; bases unmatched to any gene: 5. The CDR3 runs to 14 residues. Per the germline V gene, CDR1 is SGHDN and CDR2 is FVKESK. CDR3 nucleotide sequence: TGTGCCAGCAGCCAAGAGACAGGGGTCTGGGGCTACACCTTC. It encodes CASSQETGVWGYTF.

This sequence joins TRBV6-6 and TRBJ1-2; 10 bases are shared with TRBD1. V was clipped by 5 bases and J by 2 bases; unmatched bases: 8. The CDR3 is 16 amino acids. CDR1 MNHNY and CDR2 SVGAGI come from the germline V gene (reference sequence). The CDR3 DNA follows: TGTGCCAGCAGTCGGGCCGGGACAGGGGCAAACTATGGCTACACCTTC. Translation: CASSRAGTGANYGYTF.

The chain couples TRBV7-6 to TRBJ2-1; 11 bases fit TRBD2. CDR1 SGHVS and CDR2 FNYEAQ come from the germline V gene. V trimming: 6 bases; J trimming: 5 bases; junction bases outside the gene matches: 3. The CDR3 covers 14 residues. For the CDR3, the DNA is TGTGCCAGCAGTCCACTAGCGGGGGACAATGAGCAGTTCTTC. Translation gives CASSPLAGDNEQFF.

The chain joins TRBV5-5 to TRBJ2-7, with D tentatively TRBD1 (6 bases). CDR1 SGHKS and CDR2 YYEKEE come from the germline V gene (reference sequence). The CDR3 has 14 amino acids. Trimming left V 2 bases short and J 5 bases short, with 14 bases between. The CDR3 DNA is TGTGCCAGCAGCTTCCCAGGGGACCTAAACGAGCAGTACTTC. Protein sequence: CASSFPGDLNEQYF.

V is TRBV29-1 and J is TRBJ2-1; 8 bases line up with TRBD2. Trimming at V came to 6 bases and at J to 7 bases, leaving 8 bases not matched to a gene. CDR3 length equals 13 residues. Germline loops: CDR1 SQVTM, CDR2 ANQGSEA. The chain's CDR3 is CSVLTSGANEQFF. Here the CDR3 DNA reads TGCAGCGTGCTAACTAGCGGCGCAAATGAGCAGTTCTTC.

CDR3 nucleotides: TGTGCCAGCAGCTTAGATCCCCCCGGGACAGGAGGCACAGATACGCAGTATTTT. Its protein product is CASSLDPPGTGGTDTQYF. The chain carries TRBV11-3 and TRBJ2-3, with 8 bases lining up with TRBD1. Trimming cost V 0 bases and J 1 base; bases outside gene matches: 9. Looked up from germline, CDR1 is SGHNT and CDR2 is YENEEA. This CDR3 spans 18 amino acids.

V is TRBV11-1 and J is TRBJ1-1; D is perhaps TRBD1 (6 bases). The germline CDR1 and CDR2 sequences are SGHAT and FQDESV (reference sequence). Trimming left V 5 bases short and J 6 bases short, with 16 bases between. The CDR3 is 14 amino acids. In DNA, the CDR3 is TGTGCCAGCAGCCCCACCCCCCAGGGGCCTGAAGCTTTCTTT. It is translated as CASSPTPQGPEAFF.

This chain joins TRBV30 and TRBJ1-2, with 10 nucleotides matching TRBD1. The junction had 3 bases not matched to a gene; V was cut back by 2 bases and J by 3 bases. The CDR3 loop spans 14 amino acids. Germline CDR1 is GTSNPN and CDR2 is SVGIG (reference sequence). The CDR3 DNA reads TGTGCCTGGAGTCGGACAGGGGGGCACTATGGCTACACCTTC. Translation gives CAWSRTGGHYGYTF.

The chain carries TRBV30 and TRBJ2-5; TRBD2 is a possible D gene (7 bases). V was trimmed by 5 bases and J by 7 bases, leaving 17 bases between them. This CDR3 region has 13 residues. Per the germline V gene, CDR1 is GTSNPN and CDR2 is SVGIG (reference sequence). CDR3 coding DNA: TGTGCCTGGTTAAGGTTAGGGGGGGGGACCCAGTACTTC. Residues: CAWLRLGGGTQYF. The variable domain in full, with the rest retrieved from reference TRBV30 and TRBJ2-5, is SQTIHQWPATLVQPVGSPLSLECTVEGTSNPNLYWYRQAAGRGLQLLFYSVGIGQISSEVPQNLSASRPQDRQFILSSKKLLLSDSGFYLCAWLRLGGGTQYFGPGTRLLVL.

The chain links TRBV28 to TRBJ1-2; D call uncertain. The CDR3 runs to 14 residues. Germline-derived CDR1 and CDR2 are MDHEN and SYDVKM. V was clipped by 7 bases and J by 1 base, with 13 bases between them. The CDR3 protein is CASIVGSYNYGYTF. CDR3 nucleotides: TGTGCCAGCATCGTCGGGAGCTATAACTATGGCTACACCTTC.

The gene calls are TRBV30 and TRBJ1-1, with TRBD1 identical over 11 bases. Germline V gene lookup returns CDR1 GTSNPN and CDR2 SVGIG (reference sequence). The CDR3 is 13 residues long. Trimming at V came to 3 bases and at J to 7 bases, leaving 4 bases not matched to a gene. CDR3: CAWSPGQGDEAFF. The CDR3 region has the DNA TGTGCCTGGAGCCCGGGACAGGGGGATGAAGCTTTCTTT.

The chain uses TRBV7-2 and TRBJ2-2; D unresolved. Trimming pared 1 base from V and 6 bases from J, leaving 6 bases between. The CDR3 extends over 13 amino acids. CDR1 SGHTA and CDR2 FQGNSA come from the germline V gene. Here the CDR3 DNA reads TGTGCCAGCAGCTTAGACTTCGCCGGGGAGCTGTTTTTT. This translates into CASSLDFAGELFF. The variable domain in full, with the rest retrieved from reference TRBV7-2 and TRBJ2-2, is GAGVSQSPSNKVTEKGKDVELRCDPISGHTALYWYRQSLGQGLEFLIYFQGNSAPDKSGLPSDRFSAERTGGSVSTLTIQRTQQEDSAVYLCASSLDFAGELFFGEGSRLTVL.

The chain combines TRBV19 with TRBJ2-6, with 8 bases matching TRBD1. This CDR3 has 15 amino acids. The V and J ends lost 6 bases and 2 bases, in that order; junction bases with no gene match: 3. The V gene's germline CDR1 is LNHDA and CDR2 SQIVND (reference sequence). CDR3 in amino acids: CASSGTGAGANVLTF. The CDR3 DNA sequence: TGTGCCAGTAGCGGGACAGGAGCTGGGGCCAACGTCCTGACTTTC.

In this sample, this clone turned up a few times. This chain's CDR3 is CASSEALRGLGEKLFF. CDR3 in DNA: TGTGCCAGCAGTGAAGCGCTTCGAGGGTTAGGGGAAAAACTGTTTTTT. V and J are TRBV2 and TRBJ1-4; D gene uncertain. Germline V lookup: CDR1 SNHLY, CDR2 FYNNEI. The ends were cut back, 0 bases at V and 8 bases at J, with 16 bases in the middle. This CDR3 is built from 16 residues.

V usage is TRBV5-1 and J usage is TRBJ2-5; D is unresolved. CDR3 length: 13 amino acids. V was shortened by 4 bases and J by 0 bases, with 7 bases between the two germline ends. The germline CDR1 and CDR2 sequences are SGHRS and YFSETQ. In DNA, the CDR3 is TGCGCCAGCAGCACAACAAACCAAGAGACCCAGTACTTC. Protein product: CASSTTNQETQYF.

The V gene is TRBV7-8, the J gene TRBJ1-3; D perhaps matches TRBD1 (6 bases). This CDR3 is 17 amino acids long. The germline V gene has CDR1 SGHVS and CDR2 FQNEAQ. V was trimmed by 6 bases and J by 0 bases, leaving 18 bases between them. As DNA, the CDR3 is TGTGCCAGCAGTTTTCAAGCAGGGGCTATCTCTGGAAACACCATATATTTT. It is translated as CASSFQAGAISGNTIYF. Full variable domain (outside the CDR3, taken from reference TRBV7-8 and TRBJ1-3): GAGVSQSPRYKVAKRGQDVALRCDPISGHVSLFWYQQALGQGPEFLTYFQNEAQLDKSGLPSDRFFAERPEGSVSTLKIQRTQQEDSAVYLCASSFQAGAISGNTIYFGEGSWLTVV.

The chain couples TRBV9 to TRBJ1-6; 7 bases are shared with TRBD1. Trimming at V came to 0 bases and at J to 6 bases, leaving 3 bases not matched to a gene. The germline V gene encodes CDR1 SGDLS and CDR2 YYNGEE. The CDR3 is 15 residues long. The CDR3 here is CASSVGAGGNSPLHF. The CDR3 DNA follows: TGTGCCAGCAGCGTAGGTGCAGGGGGTAATTCACCCCTCCACTTT. The whole variable domain, remainder taken from reference TRBV9 and TRBJ1-6, is DSGVTQTPKHLITATGQRVTLRCSPRSGDLSVYWYQQSLDQGLQFLIQYYNGEERAKGNILERFSAQQFPDLHSELNLSSLELGDSALYFCASSVGAGGNSPLHFGNGTRLTVT.

The rearrangement uses TRBV5-4 and TRBJ1-2; 10 bases are a match to TRBD1. Losses at the gene ends were 3 bases for V and 8 bases for J; bases not matched to a gene: 10. This CDR3 has 15 amino acids. Germline-derived CDR1 and CDR2 are SGHNT and YYREEE (reference sequence). CDR3 amino acids: CASSSPGTGEKGYTF. Here the CDR3 DNA reads TGTGCCAGCAGCTCCCCGGGGACAGGGGAGAAGGGCTACACCTTC.

This clone appeared a few times. The chain is built from TRBV4-3 and TRBJ1-1; a weak D match, TRBD1 (6 bases). CDR3 length: 14 amino acids. The V and J ends lost 3 bases and 5 bases respectively, with 13 bases between them. In germline, CDR1 is LGHNA, CDR2 YSLEER. The CDR3 region is CASSHIQGGTEAFF. The DNA of the CDR3 is TGCGCCAGCAGCCATATACAGGGTGGGACTGAAGCTTTCTTT.

V and J are TRBV29-1 and TRBJ1-2, with D possibly matching TRBD1 (5 bases). CDR3 length: 12 amino acids. Looked up from germline, CDR1 is SQVTM and CDR2 is ANQGSEA. V was trimmed by 3 bases and J by 8 bases, leaving 13 bases between them. This chain's CDR3 is CSVEEGVVGYTF. For the CDR3, the DNA is TGCAGCGTTGAGGAAGGGGTGGTCGGCTACACCTTC.

The chain is built from TRBV7-2 and TRBJ1-1; 7 nucleotides agree with TRBD1. CDR1 and CDR2 from the germline V gene are SGHTA and FQGNSA. Unmatched junction bases numbered 13, after V lost 5 bases and J lost 1 base. This CDR3 is 17 amino acids long. The CDR3 DNA reads as TGTGCCAGCAGCGTACAGAGGACAGGAGCTACGAACACTGAAGCTTTCTTT. Amino acid sequence: CASSVQRTGATNTEAFF.

This chain joins TRBV28 and TRBJ1-5; TRBD1 agrees at 8 bases. Unmatched junction bases numbered 10, after V lost 5 bases and J lost 4 bases. Germline-derived CDR1 and CDR2 are MDHEN and SYDVKM. The CDR3 runs 16 residues. The CDR3 sequence is CASSMTGDGVNQPQHF. In DNA, the CDR3 is TGTGCCAGCAGTATGACAGGGGACGGGGTAAATCAGCCCCAGCATTTT.